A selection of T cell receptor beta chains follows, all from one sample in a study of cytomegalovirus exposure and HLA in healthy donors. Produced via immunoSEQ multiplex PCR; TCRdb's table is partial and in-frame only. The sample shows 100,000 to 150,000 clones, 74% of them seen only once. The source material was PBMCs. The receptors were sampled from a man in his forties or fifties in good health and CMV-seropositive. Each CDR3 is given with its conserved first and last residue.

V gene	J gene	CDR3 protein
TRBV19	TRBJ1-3	CASNPQGGGNTIYF
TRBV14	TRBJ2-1	CASHSGSYNEQFF
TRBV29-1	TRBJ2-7	CSVEAGEIYEQYF
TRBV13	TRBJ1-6	CASSPDRDGPLHF
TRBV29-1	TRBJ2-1	CSVDRGLAGFYNEQFF
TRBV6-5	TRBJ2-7	CASRSTGSSYEQYF
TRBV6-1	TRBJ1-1	CASREVGATEAFF
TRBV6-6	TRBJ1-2	CASSSGQGRSYTF
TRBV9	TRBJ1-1	CASSEVRVRAFF
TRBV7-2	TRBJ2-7	CASSIIAGGPVGEQYF
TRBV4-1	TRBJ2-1	CASSQDWGGVTSGPDNEQFF
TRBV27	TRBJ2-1	CASRGPYNEQFF
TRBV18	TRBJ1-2	CASSPRQGAVDYGYTF
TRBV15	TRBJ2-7	CATSPPGQGAEQYF
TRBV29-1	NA	CSVRDRGGYEQFF
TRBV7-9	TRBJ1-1	CASSLALGNTEAFF
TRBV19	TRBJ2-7	CASSMGQGVNEQYF
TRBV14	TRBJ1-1	CASSFHTNTEAFF
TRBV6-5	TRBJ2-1	CASSYSQGSYGEQFF
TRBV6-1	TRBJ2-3	CASSVDGSTDTQYF
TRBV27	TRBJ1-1	CASSLLATGTEAFF
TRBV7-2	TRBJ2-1	CASRDRDRVSNEQFF
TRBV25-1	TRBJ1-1	CASRATGGTMNTEAFF
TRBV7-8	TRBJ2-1	CASSLGPGVHEQFF
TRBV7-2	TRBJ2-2	CASTLGTSGVTGELFF
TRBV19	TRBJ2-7	CASSTPGTGSYEQYF
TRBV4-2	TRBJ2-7	CASSQDPGREQYF
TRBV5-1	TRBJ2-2	CASSLAAGGTGELFF
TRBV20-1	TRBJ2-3	CSAESTDTQYF
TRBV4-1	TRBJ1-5	CASSPDRGSNQPQHF
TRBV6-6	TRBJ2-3	CASSYLSEDTQYF
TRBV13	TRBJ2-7	CASSLGRRSYEQYF
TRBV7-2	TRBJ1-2	CASSLRTAVYGYTF
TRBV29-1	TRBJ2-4	CSVRRDRVEGNIQYF
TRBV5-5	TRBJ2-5	CASKGQREETQYF
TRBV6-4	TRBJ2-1	CASSLSGRVTEQFF
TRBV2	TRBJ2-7	CASSFNREQYF
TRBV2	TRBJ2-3	CASRMTGITDTQYF
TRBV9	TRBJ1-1	CASSVGDKNTEAFF
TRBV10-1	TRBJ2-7	CASSRGGNYEQYF
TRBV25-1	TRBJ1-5	CASSEYVGAGQPQHF
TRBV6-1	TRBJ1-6	CASSSGQGNSPLHF